These 22 T cell receptor beta chains were sequenced from one sample in a study of PD-L1 blockade in urothelial cancer. Time point given: pretreatment peripheral blood. Repertoires were generated with immunoSEQ multiplex PCR, while TCRdb's copy carries only in-frame clones and drops some. The data contain 40,000 to 55,000 clones, about 82% of them seen just once; the ten biggest clones take up about 20%. Sequenced here: PBMCs, sampled around atezolizumab (anti-PD-L1) treatment. These receptors were collected from a man in his 60s with urothelial cancer.

The gene calls are TRBV6-1 and TRBJ2-6; weak D call: TRBD1 (6 bases). The V end was cut by 7 bases, the J end by 4 bases, with 11 bases between. Per germline, CDR1 MNHNS and CDR2 SASEGT. This CDR3 contains 14 residues. The CDR3 DNA reads TGTGCCAGCACCACAGGGACGGGGGCCAACGTCCTGACTTTC. Translated, it gives CASTTGTGANVLTF.

The chain links TRBV30 to TRBJ1-2, with D uncertain. V was cut by 3 bases and J by 8 bases, with 10 bases left in between. The CDR3 runs 11 residues. From germline, CDR1 is GTSNPN and CDR2 SVGIG (reference sequence). The CDR3 loop reads CAWRRERGYTF. The CDR3, as DNA: TGTGCCTGGAGGAGGGAGAGGGGCTACACCTTC.

J is TRBJ1-4 and V is TRBV4-2, with 8 bases fitting TRBD1. V was clipped by 4 bases and J by 8 bases; unmatched bases: 6. This CDR3 has 14 amino acids. CDR1 and CDR2 (germline): LGHNA, YNFKEQ. The CDR3 protein is CASSLDRGREKLFF. CDR3 DNA: TGTGCCAGCAGCCTTGACAGGGGTCGGGAAAAACTGTTTTTT.

The chain links TRBV6-6 to TRBJ2-1; D not resolved. The V end was cut by 2 bases, the J end by 0 bases, with 8 bases between. Germline V lookup: CDR1 MNHNY, CDR2 SVGAGI (reference sequence). The CDR3 covers 15 residues. The CDR3 protein is CASSYGESSYNEQFF. The CDR3 DNA reads as TGTGCCAGCAGTTACGGTGAGAGCTCCTACAATGAGCAGTTCTTC.

V usage is TRBV19 and J usage is TRBJ2-1; 9 positions agree with TRBD2. J was trimmed by 8 bases and V by 3 bases; bases with no gene match: 8. The CDR3 covers 15 residues. CDR1 and CDR2 from the germline V gene are LNHDA and SQIVND (reference sequence). The CDR3 here is CASSIRGTSKYEQFF. The DNA of the CDR3 is TGTGCCAGTAGTATCCGCGGGACTAGCAAGTATGAGCAGTTCTTC.

V is TRBV5-1 and J is TRBJ2-3, with D maybe TRBD2 (5 bases). V dropped 5 bases and J dropped 5 bases, with 9 bases sitting between them. The CDR3 extends over 12 amino acids. Germline-derived CDR1 and CDR2 are SGHRS and YFSETQ. The CDR3 here is CASSKEVDTQYF. CDR3 coding DNA: TGCGCCAGCAGTAAGGAGGTAGATACGCAGTATTTT.

The chain recombines TRBV10-3 with TRBJ1-3; D unclear. In germline, CDR1 is ENHRY, CDR2 SYGVKD. The CDR3 has 14 amino acids. Between the trimmed V and J ends, which lost 1 base and 1 base, there was a span of 5 bases. DNA of the CDR3: TGTGCCATCAGTGAGTTATATTCTGGAAACACCATATATTTT. Residues: CAISELYSGNTIYF.

The rearrangement joins TRBV10-3 to TRBJ2-7; 14 nucleotides line up with TRBD2. Looked up from germline, CDR1 is ENHRY and CDR2 is SYGVKD. After removal of 5 bases from V and 2 bases from J, the junction contained 5 bases not matched to a gene. The CDR3 has 16 residues. CDR3 in amino acids: CAISPGTSGGTYEQYF. CDR3 sequence (DNA): TGTGCCATCAGTCCCGGGACTAGCGGGGGTACCTACGAGCAGTACTTC.

The V call is TRBV6-5, the J call TRBJ2-7, with 11 bases fitting TRBD2. Per germline, CDR1 MNHEY and CDR2 SVGAGI. This CDR3 comprises 15 residues. Trimming removed 0 bases from V and 5 bases from J; junction bases left unmatched: 3. CDR3 in amino acids: CASSYSSSGRNEQYF. The DNA of the CDR3 is TGTGCCAGCAGTTACTCCTCTAGCGGGAGGAACGAGCAGTACTTC.

The rearrangement joins TRBV19 to TRBJ2-3; no firm D call. The CDR3 runs 12 residues. Looked up from germline, CDR1 is LNHDA and CDR2 is SQIVND (reference sequence). The V and J ends lost 5 bases and 5 bases respectively, with 8 bases between them. The CDR3 reads CASSQQKDTQYF. The CDR3 nucleotides read TGTGCCAGTAGTCAACAGAAAGATACGCAGTATTTT.

The chain employs TRBV11-2 and TRBJ2-7; D may be TRBD1 (6 bases). From germline, CDR1 is SGHAT and CDR2 FQNNGV. This CDR3 has 15 amino acids. Deletions cut 1 base from V and 3 bases from J, with 13 bases between. CDR3 bases: TGTGCCAGCAGCTTAGTTGGCAGGGGCAACTACGAGCAGTACTTC. It translates to CASSLVGRGNYEQYF.

This clone was observed a single time. The chain is built from TRBV6-1 and TRBJ2-7, with D perhaps matching TRBD2 (6 bases). Germline V gene data show CDR1 as MNHNS and CDR2 as SASEGT. The CDR3 consists of 15 residues. V was clipped by 6 bases and J by 0 bases, with 15 bases between them. CDR3 loop: CASRSTGTLSYEQYF. CDR3 sequence (DNA): TGTGCCAGCAGGTCCACCGGGACTCTCTCCTACGAGCAGTACTTC.

This chain uses TRBV2 with TRBJ1-5, with TRBD1 matching over 7 bases. The germline gives CDR1 SNHLY, CDR2 FYNNEI. V lost 8 bases and J lost 0; bases outside the gene matches: 7. The CDR3 runs 15 residues. CDR3 nucleotide sequence: TGTGCCAGCCTCCGGGACAGAAATAGCAATCAGCCCCAGCATTTT. Its translation is CASLRDRNSNQPQHF.

The rearrangement joins TRBV2 to TRBJ1-4; 7 bases are shared with TRBD1. The CDR3 length is 14 residues. Germline V lookup: CDR1 SNHLY, CDR2 FYNNEI. V lost 4 bases to trimming and J lost 7 bases; unmatched junction nucleotides: 6. For the CDR3, the DNA is TGTGCCAGCAGTGGGGGACAGCCAGGTGAAAAACTGTTTTTT. Residues: CASSGGQPGEKLFF.

The V and J genes are TRBV11-3 and TRBJ2-7; 9 nucleotides line up with TRBD1. The J segment lost 2 bases and the V segment lost 5 bases, leaving 7 bases of the junction unmatched. The germline V gene encodes CDR1 SGHNT and CDR2 YENEEA. The CDR3 is made up of 15 amino acids. This chain's CDR3 is CASSQKGTGPYEQYF. CDR3 nucleotide sequence: TGTGCCAGCAGCCAGAAGGGGACAGGGCCCTACGAGCAGTACTTC.

The chain links TRBV7-6 to TRBJ2-2; perhaps TRBD1 as D (6 bases). In germline, CDR1 is SGHVS, CDR2 FNYEAQ. V gave up 6 bases and J gave up 0 bases, with 14 bases separating them. This CDR3 region has 16 residues. The CDR3 DNA reads TGTGCCAGCAGACCTCCCGGGACACCGAACACCGGGGAGCTGTTTTTT. Translating gives CASRPPGTPNTGELFF. Filled out from reference TRBV7-6 and TRBJ2-2, the complete variable domain reads GAGVSQSPRYKVTKRGQDVALRCDPISGHVSLYWYRQALGQGPEFLTYFNYEAQQDKSGLPNDRFSAERPEGSISTLTIQRTEQRDSAMYRCASRPPGTPNTGELFFGEGSRLTVL.

This clone was seen a single time. The rearrangement joins TRBV5-1 to TRBJ2-1; possibly TRBD2 for D (5 bases). Per the germline V gene, CDR1 is SGHRS and CDR2 is YFSETQ. V was cut by 2 bases and J by 9 bases, with 12 bases left in between. The CDR3 consists of 13 residues. The CDR3: CASSFEIRGEQFF. The DNA of the CDR3 is TGCGCCAGCAGCTTTGAAATTCGGGGTGAGCAGTTCTTC. Using reference TRBV5-1 and TRBJ2-1 for the parts outside the CDR3, the full variable domain is KAGVTQTPRYLIKTRGQQVTLSCSPISGHRSVSWYQQTPGQGLQFLFEYFSETQRNKGNFPGRFSGRQFSNSRSEMNVSTLELGDSALYLCASSFEIRGEQFFGPGTRLTVL.

The genes are TRBV19 and TRBJ1-5; the match to TRBD1 covers 10 bases. J lost 7 bases, V lost 5 bases, and 8 bases had no gene match. In germline, CDR1 is LNHDA, CDR2 SQIVND (reference sequence). This CDR3 is 15 amino acids long. The CDR3 loop reads CASSATGTGVQPQHF. CDR3 nucleotide sequence: TGTGCCAGTAGTGCAACCGGGACAGGGGTGCAGCCCCAGCATTTT.

This rearrangement joins TRBV2 to TRBJ2-4, with 10 bases matching TRBD2. The CDR3 is made up of 14 amino acids. CDR1 and CDR2 (germline): SNHLY, FYNNEI. With 6 bases clipped from V and 9 bases from J, the junction kept 8 bases outside the gene matches. CDR3 DNA sequence: TGTGCCAGCAGGGTTCTAGCGGGGGACCGCATTCAGTACTTC. The encoded protein is CASRVLAGDRIQYF.

The rearrangement uses TRBV28 and TRBJ2-7, with 9 bases fitting TRBD1. This CDR3 is 15 amino acids long. The V segment lost 11 bases and the J segment 3 bases; nucleotides outside the gene matches: 14. Germline CDR1 MDHEN, CDR2 SYDVKM. The CDR3 protein is CAGAERDRALYEQYF. The CDR3 DNA sequence: TGTGCCGGGGCTGAGCGGGACAGGGCTCTCTACGAGCAGTACTTC.

The rearrangement joins TRBV21-1 to TRBJ2-4; no DNA check was done on the table's D call, TRBD2. TRBV21-1 is a known pseudogene. The CDR3 covers 17 residues. As DNA, the CDR3 is TGTGCCAGCAGCAATCCCCCGACTAGCGGGAGGGGATACATTCAGTACTTC. Translating it yields CASSNPPTSGRGYIQYF.

The CDR3 sequence: CASSLTGETYNEQFF. The CDR3 region has the DNA TGCGCCAGCAGCTTAACAGGGGAAACCTACAATGAGCAGTTCTTC. The chain joins TRBV5-1 to TRBJ2-1; 7 nucleotides align to TRBD1. V trimming: 2 bases; J trimming: 2 bases; junction bases outside the gene matches: 4. CDR3 length: 15 residues. CDR1 SGHRS and CDR2 YFSETQ come from the germline V gene.